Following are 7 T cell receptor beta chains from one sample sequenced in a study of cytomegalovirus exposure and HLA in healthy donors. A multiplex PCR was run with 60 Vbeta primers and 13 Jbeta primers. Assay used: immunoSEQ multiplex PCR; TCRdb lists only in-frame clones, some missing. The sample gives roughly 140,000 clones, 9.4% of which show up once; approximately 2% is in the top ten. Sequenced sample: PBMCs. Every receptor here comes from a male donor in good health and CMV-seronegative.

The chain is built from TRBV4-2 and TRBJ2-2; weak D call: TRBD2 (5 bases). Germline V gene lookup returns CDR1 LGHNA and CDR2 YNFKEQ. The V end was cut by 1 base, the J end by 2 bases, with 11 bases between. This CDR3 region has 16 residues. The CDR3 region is CASSQGTSLNTGELFF. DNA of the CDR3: TGTGCCAGCAGCCAAGGGACTTCCCTTAACACCGGGGAGCTGTTTTTT.

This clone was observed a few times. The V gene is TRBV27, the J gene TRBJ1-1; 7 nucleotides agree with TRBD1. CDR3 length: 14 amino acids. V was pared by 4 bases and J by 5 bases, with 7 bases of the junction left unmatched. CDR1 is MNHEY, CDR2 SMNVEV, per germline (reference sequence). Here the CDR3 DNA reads TGTGCCAGCAGTTACCGGGACAGCGCGACTGAAGCTTTCTTT. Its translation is CASSYRDSATEAFF.

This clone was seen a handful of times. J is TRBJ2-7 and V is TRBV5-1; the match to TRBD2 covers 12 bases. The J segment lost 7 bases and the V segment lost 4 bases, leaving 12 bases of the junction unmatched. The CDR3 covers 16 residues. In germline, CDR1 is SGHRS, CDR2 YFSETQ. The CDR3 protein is CASSPEGTSGPGEQYF. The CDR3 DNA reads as TGCGCCAGCAGCCCGGAAGGGACTAGCGGGCCGGGTGAGCAGTACTTC.

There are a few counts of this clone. DNA for the CDR3: TGCAGCGTTGAAAGGTCAGGGGGCGTCACTGAAGCTTTCTTT. Its translation: CSVERSGGVTEAFF. The V and J genes are TRBV29-1 and TRBJ1-1, with TRBD1 identical over 8 bases. Germline CDR1 reads SQVTM; CDR2 reads ANQGSEA. V shed 2 bases, J shed 4 bases, and the junction held 6 bases outside the gene matches. This CDR3 has 14 residues.

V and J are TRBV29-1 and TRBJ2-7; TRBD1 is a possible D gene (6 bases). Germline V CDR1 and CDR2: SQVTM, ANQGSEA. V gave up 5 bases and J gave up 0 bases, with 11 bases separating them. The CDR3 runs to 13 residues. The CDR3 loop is CSVRLDSSYEQYF. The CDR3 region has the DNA TGCAGCGTTCGCCTGGACAGCTCCTACGAGCAGTACTTC.

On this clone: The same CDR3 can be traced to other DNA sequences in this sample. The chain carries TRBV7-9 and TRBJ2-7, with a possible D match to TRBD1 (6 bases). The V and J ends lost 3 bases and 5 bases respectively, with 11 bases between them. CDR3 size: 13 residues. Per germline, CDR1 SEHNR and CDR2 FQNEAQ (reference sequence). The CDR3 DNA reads TGTGCCAGCAGCTTCGGCAGGGGCGACGAGCAGTACTTC. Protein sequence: CASSFGRGDEQYF.

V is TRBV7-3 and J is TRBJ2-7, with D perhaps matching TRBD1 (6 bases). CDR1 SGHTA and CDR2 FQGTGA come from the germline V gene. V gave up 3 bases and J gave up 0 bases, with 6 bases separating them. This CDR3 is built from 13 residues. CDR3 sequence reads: CASSLDSSYEQYF. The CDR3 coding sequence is TGTGCCAGCAGCTTGGACAGCTCCTACGAGCAGTACTTC.